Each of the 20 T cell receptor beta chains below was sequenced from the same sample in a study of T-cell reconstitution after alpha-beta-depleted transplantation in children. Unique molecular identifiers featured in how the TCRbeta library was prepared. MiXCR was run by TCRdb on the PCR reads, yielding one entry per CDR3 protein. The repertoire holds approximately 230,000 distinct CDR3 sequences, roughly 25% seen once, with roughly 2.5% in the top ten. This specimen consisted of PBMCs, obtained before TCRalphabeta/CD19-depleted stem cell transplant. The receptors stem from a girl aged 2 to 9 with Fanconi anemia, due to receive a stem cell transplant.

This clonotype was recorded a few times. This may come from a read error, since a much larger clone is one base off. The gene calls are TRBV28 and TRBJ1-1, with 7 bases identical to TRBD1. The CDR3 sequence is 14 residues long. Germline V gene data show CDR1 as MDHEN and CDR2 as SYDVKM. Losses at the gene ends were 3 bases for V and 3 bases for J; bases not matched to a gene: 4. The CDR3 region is CASSFGRGDTEAFF. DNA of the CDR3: TGTGCCAGCAGTTTTGGCAGGGGGGACACTGAAGCTTTCTTT. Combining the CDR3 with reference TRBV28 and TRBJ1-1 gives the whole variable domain DVKVTQSSRYLVKRTGEKVFLECVQDMDHENMFWYRQDPGLGLRLIYFSYDVKMKEKGDIPEGYSVSREKKERFSLILESASTNQTSMYLCASSFGRGDTEAFFGQGTRLTVV.

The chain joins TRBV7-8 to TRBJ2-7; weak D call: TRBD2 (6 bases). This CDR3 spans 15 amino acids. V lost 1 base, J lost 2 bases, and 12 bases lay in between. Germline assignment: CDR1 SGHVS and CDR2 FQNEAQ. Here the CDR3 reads CASSLGWGEPYEQYF. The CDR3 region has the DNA TGTGCCAGCAGCTTAGGCTGGGGGGAACCCTACGAGCAGTACTTC.

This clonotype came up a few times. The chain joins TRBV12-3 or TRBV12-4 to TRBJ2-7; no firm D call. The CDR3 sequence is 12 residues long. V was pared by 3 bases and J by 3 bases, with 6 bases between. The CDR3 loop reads CASSLSNYEQYF. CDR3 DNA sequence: TGTGCCAGCAGTTTGTCCAACTACGAGCAGTACTTC.

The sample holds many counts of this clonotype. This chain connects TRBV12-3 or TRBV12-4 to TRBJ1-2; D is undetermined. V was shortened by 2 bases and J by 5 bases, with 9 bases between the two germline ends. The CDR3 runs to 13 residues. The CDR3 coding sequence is TGTGCCAGCAGTTTAAGGATGGGGTATGGCTACACCTTC. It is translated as CASSLRMGYGYTF.

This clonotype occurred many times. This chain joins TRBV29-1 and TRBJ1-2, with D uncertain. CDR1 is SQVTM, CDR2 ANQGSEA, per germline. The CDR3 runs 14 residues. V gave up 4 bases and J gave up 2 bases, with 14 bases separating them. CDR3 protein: CSVVGGQRNYGYTF. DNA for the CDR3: TGCAGCGTTGTAGGAGGGCAGAGGAACTATGGCTACACCTTC.

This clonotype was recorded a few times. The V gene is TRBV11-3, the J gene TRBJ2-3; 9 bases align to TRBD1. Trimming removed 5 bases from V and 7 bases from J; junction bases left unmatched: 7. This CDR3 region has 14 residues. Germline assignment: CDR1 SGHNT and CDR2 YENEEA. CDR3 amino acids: CASSPGQGIHTQYF. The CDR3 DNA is TGTGCCAGCAGCCCCGGACAGGGGATTCATACGCAGTATTTT. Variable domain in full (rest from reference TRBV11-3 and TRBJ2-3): EAGVVQSPRYKIIEKKQPVAFWCNPISGHNTLYWYLQNLGQGPELLIRYENEEAVDDSQLPKDRFSAERLKGVDSTLKIQPAELGDSAVYLCASSPGQGIHTQYFGPGTRLTVL.

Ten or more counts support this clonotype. The CDR3 spells CASRWLIVEWSELFF. The DNA of the CDR3 is TGTGCCAGCAGGTGGTTGATAGTCGAATGGAGTGAGCTGTTTTTT. This chain uses TRBV2 with TRBJ2-2; the D is unclear. This CDR3 region has 15 residues. The germline V and J ends were trimmed by 6 bases and 11 bases, with 22 bases remaining between them. Germline V CDR1 and CDR2: SNHLY, FYNNEI.

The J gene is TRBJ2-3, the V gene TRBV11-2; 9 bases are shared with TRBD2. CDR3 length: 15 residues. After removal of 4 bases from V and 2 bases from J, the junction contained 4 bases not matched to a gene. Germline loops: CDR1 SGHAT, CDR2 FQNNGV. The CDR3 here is CASSSGTSNTDTQYF. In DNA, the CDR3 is TGTGCCAGCAGCTCCGGGACTAGCAACACAGATACGCAGTATTTT. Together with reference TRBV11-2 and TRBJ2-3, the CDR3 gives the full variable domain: EAGVAQSPRYKIIEKRQSVAFWCNPISGHATLYWYQQILGQGPKLLIQFQNNGVVDDSQLPKDRFSAERLKGVDSTLKIQPAKLEDSAVYLCASSSGTSNTDTQYFGPGTRLTVL.

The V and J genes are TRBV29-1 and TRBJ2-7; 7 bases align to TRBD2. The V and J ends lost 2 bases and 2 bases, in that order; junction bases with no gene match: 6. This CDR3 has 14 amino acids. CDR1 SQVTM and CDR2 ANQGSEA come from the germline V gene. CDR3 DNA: TGCAGCGTTGAATCTGCGGGGGACCCCTACGAGCAGTACTTC. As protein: CSVESAGDPYEQYF.

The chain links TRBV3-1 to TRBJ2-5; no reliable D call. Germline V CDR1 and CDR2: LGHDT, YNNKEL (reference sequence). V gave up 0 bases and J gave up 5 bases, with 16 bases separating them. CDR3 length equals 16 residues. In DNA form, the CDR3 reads TGTGCCAGCAGCCAAGATCTAGTCCGACTGAAGGAGACCCAGTACTTC. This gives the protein CASSQDLVRLKETQYF.

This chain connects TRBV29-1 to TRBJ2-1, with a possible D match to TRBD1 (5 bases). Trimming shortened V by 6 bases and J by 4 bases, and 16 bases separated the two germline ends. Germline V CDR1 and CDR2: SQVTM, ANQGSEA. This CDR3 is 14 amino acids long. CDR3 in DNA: TGCAGCGTGGGAAACAGGAGTCTATACAATGAGCAGTTCTTC. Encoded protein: CSVGNRSLYNEQFF.

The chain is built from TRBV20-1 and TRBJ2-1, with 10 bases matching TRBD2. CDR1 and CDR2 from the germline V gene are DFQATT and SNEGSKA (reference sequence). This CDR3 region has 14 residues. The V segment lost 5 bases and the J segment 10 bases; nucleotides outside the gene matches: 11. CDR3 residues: CSAPEREGPPEQFF. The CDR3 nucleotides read TGCAGTGCTCCCGAGCGGGAGGGCCCTCCCGAGCAGTTCTTC.

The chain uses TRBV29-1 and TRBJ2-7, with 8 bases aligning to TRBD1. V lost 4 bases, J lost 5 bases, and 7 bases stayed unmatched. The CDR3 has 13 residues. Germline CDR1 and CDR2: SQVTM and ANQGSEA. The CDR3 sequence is CSVGPQGADEQYF. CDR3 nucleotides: TGCAGCGTTGGGCCCCAGGGGGCGGACGAGCAGTACTTC.

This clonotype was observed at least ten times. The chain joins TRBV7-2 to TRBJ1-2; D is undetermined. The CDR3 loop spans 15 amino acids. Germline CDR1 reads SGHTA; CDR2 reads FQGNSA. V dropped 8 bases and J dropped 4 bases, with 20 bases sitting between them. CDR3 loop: CASGHHRQTLYGYTF. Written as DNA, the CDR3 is TGTGCCAGCGGTCATCATCGGCAGACCCTCTATGGCTACACCTTC.

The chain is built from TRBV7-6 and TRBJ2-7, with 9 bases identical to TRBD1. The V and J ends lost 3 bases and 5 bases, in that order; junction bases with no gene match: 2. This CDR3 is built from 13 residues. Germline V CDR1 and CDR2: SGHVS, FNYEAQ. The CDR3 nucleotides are TGTGCCAGCAGCTTGGGACAGGGCCACGAGCAGTACTTC. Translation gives CASSLGQGHEQYF.

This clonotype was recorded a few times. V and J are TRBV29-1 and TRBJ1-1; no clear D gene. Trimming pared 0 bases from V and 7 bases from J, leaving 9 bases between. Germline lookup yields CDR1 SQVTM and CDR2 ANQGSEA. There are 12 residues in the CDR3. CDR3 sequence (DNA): TGCAGCGTTGAAGAAACAGCGTATGAAGCTTTCTTT. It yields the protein CSVEETAYEAFF.

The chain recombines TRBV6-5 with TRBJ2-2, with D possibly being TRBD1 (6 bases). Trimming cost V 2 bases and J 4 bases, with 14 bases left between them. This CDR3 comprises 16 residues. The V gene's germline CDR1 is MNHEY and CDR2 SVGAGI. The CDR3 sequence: CASSYRYLDSTGELFF. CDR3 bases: TGTGCCAGCAGTTACCGCTATCTGGACAGCACCGGGGAGCTGTTTTTT.

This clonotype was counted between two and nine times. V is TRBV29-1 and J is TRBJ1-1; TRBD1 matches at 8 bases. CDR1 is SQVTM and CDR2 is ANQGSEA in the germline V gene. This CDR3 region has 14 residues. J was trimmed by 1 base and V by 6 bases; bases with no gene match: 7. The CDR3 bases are TGCAGCGTGGCCAGGACAGGGACGAACACTGAAGCTTTCTTT. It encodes CSVARTGTNTEAFF.

The CDR3 DNA sequence: TGCAGCGTTACAGGGATAGTGAACACTGAAGCTTTCTTT. Its translation is CSVTGIVNTEAFF. The V gene is TRBV29-1, the J gene TRBJ1-1; a possible D gene is TRBD1 (6 bases). Germline lookup yields CDR1 SQVTM and CDR2 ANQGSEA. The V end lost 5 bases, the J end lost 0 bases, and 10 bases lay between the germline ends. This CDR3 is 13 amino acids long.

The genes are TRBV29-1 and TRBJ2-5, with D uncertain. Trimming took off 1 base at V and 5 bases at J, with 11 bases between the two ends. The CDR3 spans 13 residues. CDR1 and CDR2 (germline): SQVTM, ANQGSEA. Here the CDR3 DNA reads TGCAGCGTTGAAGTTGGCCGCAGGGAGACCCAGTACTTC. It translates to CSVEVGRRETQYF.